A single sample is the source of the 17 T cell receptor beta chains below, sequenced in a study of monozygotic twins with inflammatory bowel disease. TCRdb reprocessed the 5' RACE reads, with one entry per CDR3 protein and no DNA. Its listing shows around 370,000 distinct CDR3 sequences. Sequenced: blood. These TCRs come from a human donor with ulcerative colitis or Crohn's disease, or a healthy co-twin of an affected twin (not recorded which).

This sequence joins TRBV4-3 and TRBJ2-3; the D call of TRBD2 rests on TCRdb alone, since no DNA is present to check it. Germline V gene sequence: CDR1 LGHNA, CDR2 YSLEER. The CDR3 sequence is 14 residues long. This CDR3 reads CASSLERGTDTQYF.

The V and J genes are TRBV7-8 and TRBJ2-7; TCRdb calls TRBD1, which cannot be checked without DNA. Germline CDR1 is SGHVS and CDR2 is FQNEAQ. The CDR3 runs to 16 residues. Here the CDR3 reads CASSWPSGTGSYEQYF.

The rearrangement joins TRBV9 to TRBJ2-3; TCRdb selects TRBD2, and the lack of DNA leaves this call unchecked. Germline V gives CDR1 SGDLS, CDR2 YYNGEE. CDR3 size: 17 residues. CDR3 in amino acids: CASSVRLTSGGRDTQYF.

The V and J genes are TRBV2 and TRBJ1-2. Per germline, CDR1 SNHLY and CDR2 FYNNEI. This CDR3 region has 12 residues. The CDR3 sequence is CASSEMGYGYTF.

V and J are TRBV5-3 and TRBJ1-5; TCRdb returns TRBD1, unconfirmable since there is no DNA. TRBV5-3 is treated as an ORF (open reading frame) with a function not yet certain. The CDR3 loop spans 21 amino acids. The CDR3 sequence: CARSLGRRRVDNGTSNQPQHF.

The chain links TRBV5-1 to TRBJ1-6. Germline V gene data show CDR1 as SGHRS and CDR2 as YFSETQ. CDR3 size: 14 residues. CDR3 loop: CASSLELDNSPLHF.

The chain couples TRBV11-2 to TRBJ2-7; the D call from TCRdb, TRBD1, cannot be confirmed without DNA. The length of the CDR3 is 15 residues. Looked up from germline, CDR1 is SGHAT and CDR2 is FQNNGV. The CDR3: CASSLEPGQPYEQYF.

This chain's CDR3 is CASSSPGLAGKGPQYF. The chain carries TRBV5-1 and TRBJ2-5; TCRdb lists TRBD2, though no DNA is available to test this call. Germline CDR1 SGHRS, CDR2 YFSETQ. CDR3 length: 16 amino acids.

V usage is TRBV11-2 and J usage is TRBJ2-6; TCRdb's D call, TRBD1, is unchecked because there is no DNA. The V gene's germline CDR1 is SGHAT and CDR2 FQNNGV. This CDR3 region has 15 residues. This CDR3 reads CASSLAGSGANVLTF.

CDR3 amino acids: CSARTVQKSYGYTF. This chain uses TRBV20-1 with TRBJ1-2; TCRdb's D call, TRBD1, is unchecked because there is no DNA. Germline V gives CDR1 DFQATT, CDR2 SNEGSKA (reference sequence). CDR3 size: 14 residues.

This chain joins TRBV3-1 and TRBJ2-5. This CDR3 has 15 amino acids. Germline V gene lookup returns CDR1 LGHDT and CDR2 YNNKEL (reference sequence). CDR3 region: CASSPKDRPRETQYF.

The chain combines TRBV19 with TRBJ1-2. Germline V gene lookup returns CDR1 LNHDA and CDR2 SQIVND (reference sequence). The CDR3 loop spans 16 amino acids. The CDR3 loop is CASSIALSGANYGYTF.

The V gene is TRBV6-1, the J gene TRBJ2-7; no DNA is available, so the TRBD2 call from TCRdb remains unchecked. The CDR3 spans 14 residues. Per the germline V gene, CDR1 is MNHNS and CDR2 is SASEGT. CDR3 amino acids: CASRPSGGGGEQYF.

The genes are TRBV4-2 and TRBJ2-1; TCRdb picks TRBD2, but there is no DNA to check that call. CDR1 and CDR2 (germline): LGHNA, YNFKEQ. The CDR3 sequence is 15 residues long. CDR3 protein: CASSTAGGRYNEQFF.

This sequence joins TRBV6-6 and TRBJ2-1; with no DNA, the TCRdb D assignment of TRBD2 cannot be verified. Germline CDR1 MNHNY, CDR2 SVGAGI (reference sequence). The CDR3 loop spans 14 amino acids. CDR3 amino acids: CASSYSLGYNEQFF.

The chain is built from TRBV4-1 and TRBJ1-2; TCRdb lists TRBD1, though no DNA is available to test this call. Germline V lookup: CDR1 MGHRA, CDR2 YSYEKL. The CDR3 spans 16 residues. CDR3 residues: CASSQEWDSLNYGYTF.

V is TRBV5-1 and J is TRBJ1-1; the D call of TRBD1 rests on TCRdb alone, since no DNA is present to check it. Germline V gene data show CDR1 as SGHRS and CDR2 as YFSETQ. The CDR3 runs to 16 residues. The CDR3 sequence is CASSLTGTGGNTEAFF.